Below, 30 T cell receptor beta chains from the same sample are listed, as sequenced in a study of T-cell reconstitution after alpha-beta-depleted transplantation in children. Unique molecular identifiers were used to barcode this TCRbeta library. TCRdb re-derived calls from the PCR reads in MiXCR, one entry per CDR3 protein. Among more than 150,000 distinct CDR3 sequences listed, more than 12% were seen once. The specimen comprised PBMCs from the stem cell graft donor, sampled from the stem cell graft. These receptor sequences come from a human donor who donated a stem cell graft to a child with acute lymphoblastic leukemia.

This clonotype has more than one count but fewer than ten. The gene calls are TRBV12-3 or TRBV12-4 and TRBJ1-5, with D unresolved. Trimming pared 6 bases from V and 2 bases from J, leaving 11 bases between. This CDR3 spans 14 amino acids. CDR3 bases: TGTGCCAGCAGCCTTAAGACCGGCAATCAGCCCCAGCATTTT. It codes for CASSLKTGNQPQHF.

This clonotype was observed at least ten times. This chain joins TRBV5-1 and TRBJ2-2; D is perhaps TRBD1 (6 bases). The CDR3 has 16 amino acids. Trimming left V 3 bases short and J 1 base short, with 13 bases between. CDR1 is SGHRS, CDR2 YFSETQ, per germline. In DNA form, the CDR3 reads TGCGCCAGCAGCTCGGACCCGGGACAGAACACCGGGGAGCTGTTTTTT. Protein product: CASSSDPGQNTGELFF. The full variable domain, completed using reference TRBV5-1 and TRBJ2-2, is KAGVTQTPRYLIKTRGQQVTLSCSPISGHRSVSWYQQTPGQGLQFLFEYFSETQRNKGNFPGRFSGRQFSNSRSEMNVSTLELGDSALYLCASSSDPGQNTGELFFGEGSRLTVL.

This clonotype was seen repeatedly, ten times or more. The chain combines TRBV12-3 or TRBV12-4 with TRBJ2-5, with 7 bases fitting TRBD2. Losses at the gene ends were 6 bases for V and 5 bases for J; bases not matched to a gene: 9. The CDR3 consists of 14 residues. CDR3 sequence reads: CASSTSGTGETQYF. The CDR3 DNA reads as TGTGCCAGCAGCACAAGCGGGACCGGGGAGACCCAGTACTTC.

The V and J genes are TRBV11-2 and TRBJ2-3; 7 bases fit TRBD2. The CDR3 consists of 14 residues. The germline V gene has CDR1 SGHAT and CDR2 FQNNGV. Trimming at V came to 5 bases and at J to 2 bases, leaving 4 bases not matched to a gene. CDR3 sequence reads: CASSGSGDTDTQYF. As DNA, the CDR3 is TGTGCCAGCAGCGGGAGCGGGGACACAGATACGCAGTATTTT. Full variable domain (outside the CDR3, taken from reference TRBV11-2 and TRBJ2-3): EAGVAQSPRYKIIEKRQSVAFWCNPISGHATLYWYQQILGQGPKLLIQFQNNGVVDDSQLPKDRFSAERLKGVDSTLKIQPAKLEDSAVYLCASSGSGDTDTQYFGPGTRLTVL.

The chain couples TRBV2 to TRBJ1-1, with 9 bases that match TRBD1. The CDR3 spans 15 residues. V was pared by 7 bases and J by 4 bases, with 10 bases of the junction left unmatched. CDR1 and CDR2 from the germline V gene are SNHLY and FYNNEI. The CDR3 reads CASKVQGAVSTEAFF. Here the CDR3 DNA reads TGTGCCAGCAAAGTACAGGGGGCGGTAAGCACTGAAGCTTTCTTT.

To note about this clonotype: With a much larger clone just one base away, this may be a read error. The CDR3 loop is CPSSVGMNTEAFF. Written as DNA, the CDR3 is TGTCCCAGCAGTGTGGGAATGAACACTGAAGCTTTCTTT. The genes are TRBV6-1 and TRBJ1-1, with D hard to call. The CDR3 is made up of 13 amino acids. Germline CDR1 MNHNS, CDR2 SASEGT.

CDR3 DNA: TGCAGTGCTAGGCGTCTAGTGGGAGGAACCGGGGAGCTGTTTTTT. It specifies CSARRLVGGTGELFF. V and J are TRBV20-1 and TRBJ2-2, with TRBD2 as a possible D gene (6 bases). V lost 3 bases to trimming and J lost 5 bases, with 16 bases between them. This CDR3 comprises 15 residues. From germline, CDR1 is DFQATT and CDR2 SNEGSKA (reference sequence).

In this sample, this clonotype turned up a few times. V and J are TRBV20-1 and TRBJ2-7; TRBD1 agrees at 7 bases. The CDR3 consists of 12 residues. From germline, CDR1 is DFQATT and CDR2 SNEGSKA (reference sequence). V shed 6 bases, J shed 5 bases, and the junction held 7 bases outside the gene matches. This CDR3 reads CSAPQGFDEQYF. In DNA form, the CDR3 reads TGCAGTGCCCCACAGGGGTTTGACGAGCAGTACTTC.

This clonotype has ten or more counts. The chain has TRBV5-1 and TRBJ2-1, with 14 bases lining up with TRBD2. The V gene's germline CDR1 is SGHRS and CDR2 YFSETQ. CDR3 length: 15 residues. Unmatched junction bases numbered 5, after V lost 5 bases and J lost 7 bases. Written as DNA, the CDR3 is TGCGCCAGCAGTTCGGGACTAGCGGGAGAAAATGAGCAGTTCTTC. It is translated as CASSSGLAGENEQFF.

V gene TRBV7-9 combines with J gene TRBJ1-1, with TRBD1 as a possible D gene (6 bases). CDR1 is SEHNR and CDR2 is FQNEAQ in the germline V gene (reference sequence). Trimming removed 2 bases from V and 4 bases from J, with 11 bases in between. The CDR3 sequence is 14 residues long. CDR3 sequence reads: CASSLTGKRTEAFF. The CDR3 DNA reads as TGTGCCAGCAGCTTAACAGGGAAACGCACTGAAGCTTTCTTT.

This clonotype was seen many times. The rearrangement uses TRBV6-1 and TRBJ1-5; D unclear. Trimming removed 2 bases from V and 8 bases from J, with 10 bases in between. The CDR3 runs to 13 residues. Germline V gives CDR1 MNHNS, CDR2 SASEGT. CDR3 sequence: CASSEFLMEPQHF. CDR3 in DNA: TGTGCCAGCAGTGAATTTCTTATGGAGCCCCAGCATTTT.

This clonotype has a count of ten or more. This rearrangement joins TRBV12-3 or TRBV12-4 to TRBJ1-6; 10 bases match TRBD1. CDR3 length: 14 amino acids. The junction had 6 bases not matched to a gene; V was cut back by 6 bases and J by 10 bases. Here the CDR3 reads CASSRDRGGSPLHF. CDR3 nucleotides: TGTGCCAGCAGCCGGGACAGGGGAGGATCACCCCTCCACTTT.

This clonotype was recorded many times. The CDR3 bases are TGTGCCAGCAGCTACGGCGGGGCCCAGGTTGGCAATGAGCAGTTCTTC. Its translation: CASSYGGAQVGNEQFF. The chain carries TRBV28 and TRBJ2-1; weak D call: TRBD2 (6 bases). The CDR3 length is 16 residues. V lost 6 bases, J lost 6 bases, and 21 bases lay in between. Germline V CDR1 and CDR2: MDHEN, SYDVKM. The full variable domain, its missing parts supplied by reference TRBV28 and TRBJ2-1, is DVKVTQSSRYLVKRTGEKVFLECVQDMDHENMFWYRQDPGLGLRLIYFSYDVKMKEKGDIPEGYSVSREKKERFSLILESASTNQTSMYLCASSYGGAQVGNEQFFGPGTRLTVL.

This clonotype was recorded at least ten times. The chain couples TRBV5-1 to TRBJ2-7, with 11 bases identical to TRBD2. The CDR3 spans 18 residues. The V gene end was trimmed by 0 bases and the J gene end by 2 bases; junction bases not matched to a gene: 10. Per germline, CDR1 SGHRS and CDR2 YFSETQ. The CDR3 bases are TGCGCCAGCAGCTTGGTCCCCACGACTAGCGGGGTACCCTACGAGCAGTACTTC. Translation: CASSLVPTTSGVPYEQYF.

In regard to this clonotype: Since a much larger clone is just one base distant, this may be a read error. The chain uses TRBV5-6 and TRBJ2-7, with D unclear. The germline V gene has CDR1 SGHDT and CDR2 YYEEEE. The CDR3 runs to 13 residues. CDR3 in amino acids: CASSFDSIYEHYF. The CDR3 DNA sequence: TGTGCCAGCAGCTTCGACTCAATCTACGAGCATTACTTC. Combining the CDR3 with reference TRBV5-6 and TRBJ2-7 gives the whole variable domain DAGVTQSPTHLIKTRGQQVTLRCSPKSGHDTVSWYQQALGQGPQFIFQYYEEEERQRGNFPDRFSGHQFPNYSSELNVNALLLGDSALYLCASSFDSIYEHYFGPGTRLTVT.

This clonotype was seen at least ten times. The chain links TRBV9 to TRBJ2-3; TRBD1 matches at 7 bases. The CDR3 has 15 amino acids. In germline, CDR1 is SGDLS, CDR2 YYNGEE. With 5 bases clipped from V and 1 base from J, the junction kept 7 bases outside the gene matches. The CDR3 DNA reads TGTGCCAGCAGTGCTAGGGGGCTCGGCACAGATACGCAGTATTTT. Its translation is CASSARGLGTDTQYF.

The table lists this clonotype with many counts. Here the CDR3 DNA reads TGTGCCAGCAGCTTGACCCCGACAGGGGGCCCCTACGAGCAGTACTTC. It encodes CASSLTPTGGPYEQYF. The chain couples TRBV5-6 to TRBJ2-7; 10 nucleotides align to TRBD1. This CDR3 has 16 residues. Germline-derived CDR1 and CDR2 are SGHDT and YYEEEE. V was pared by 1 base and J by 2 bases, with 6 bases of the junction left unmatched.

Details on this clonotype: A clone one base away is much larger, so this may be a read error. CDR3 nucleotides: TGTGCCAGCTGCCAAACGGGACTATCTGGGGAGACCCAGTACTTC. Residues: CASCQTGLSGETQYF. The genes are TRBV3-1 and TRBJ2-5; TRBD2 aligns across 7 bases. Germline V gene sequence: CDR1 LGHDT, CDR2 YNNKEL (reference sequence). CDR3 length: 15 amino acids.

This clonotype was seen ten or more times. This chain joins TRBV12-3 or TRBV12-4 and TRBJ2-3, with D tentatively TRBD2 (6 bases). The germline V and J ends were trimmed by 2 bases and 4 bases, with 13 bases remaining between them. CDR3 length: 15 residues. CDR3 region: CASSLQAGGADTQYF. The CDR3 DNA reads TGTGCCAGCAGTTTACAAGCGGGCGGGGCAGATACGCAGTATTTT.

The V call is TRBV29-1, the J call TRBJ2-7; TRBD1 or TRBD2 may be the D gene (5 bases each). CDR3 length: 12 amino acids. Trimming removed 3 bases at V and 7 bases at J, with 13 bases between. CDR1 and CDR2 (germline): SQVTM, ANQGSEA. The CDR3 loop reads CSVDYGTLEQYF. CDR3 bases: TGCAGCGTTGACTACGGGACGCTTGAGCAGTACTTC.

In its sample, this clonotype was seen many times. The CDR3 loop is CASSRQGTPDEQFF. DNA of the CDR3: TGCGCCAGCAGTAGGCAGGGGACCCCGGATGAGCAGTTCTTC. The rearrangement uses TRBV5-1 and TRBJ2-1, with D possibly TRBD1 on 6 matching bases. There are 14 residues in the CDR3. Deletions cut 5 bases from V and 8 bases from J, with 17 bases between. Germline V gene sequence: CDR1 SGHRS, CDR2 YFSETQ.

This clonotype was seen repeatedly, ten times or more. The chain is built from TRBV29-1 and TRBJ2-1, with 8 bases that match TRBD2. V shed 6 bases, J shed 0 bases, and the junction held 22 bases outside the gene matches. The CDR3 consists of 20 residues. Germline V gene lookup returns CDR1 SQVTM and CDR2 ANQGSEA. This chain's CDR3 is CSVALRKGLATGYSYNEQFF. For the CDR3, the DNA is TGCAGCGTAGCTTTGAGAAAAGGACTAGCAACAGGGTACTCCTACAATGAGCAGTTCTTC.

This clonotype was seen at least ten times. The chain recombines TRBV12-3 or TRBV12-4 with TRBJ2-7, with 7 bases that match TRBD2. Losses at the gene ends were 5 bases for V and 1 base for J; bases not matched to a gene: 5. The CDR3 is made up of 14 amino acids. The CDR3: CASSPPGGSYEQYF. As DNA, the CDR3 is TGTGCCAGCAGTCCTCCGGGGGGTTCCTACGAGCAGTACTTC.

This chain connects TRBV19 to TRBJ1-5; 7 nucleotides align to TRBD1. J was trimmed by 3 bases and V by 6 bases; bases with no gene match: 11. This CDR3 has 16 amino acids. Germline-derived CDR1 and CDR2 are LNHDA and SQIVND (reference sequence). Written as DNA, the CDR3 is TGTGCCAGTAGGGCCTTACAGGGGAGGTCCAATCAGCCCCAGCATTTT. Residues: CASRALQGRSNQPQHF.

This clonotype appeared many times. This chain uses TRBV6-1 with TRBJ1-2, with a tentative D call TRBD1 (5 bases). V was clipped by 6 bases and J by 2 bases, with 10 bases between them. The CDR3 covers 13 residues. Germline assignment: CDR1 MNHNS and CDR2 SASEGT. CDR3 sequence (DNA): TGTGCCAGCAGAACGAGGGGAAACTATGGCTACACCTTC. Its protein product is CASRTRGNYGYTF.

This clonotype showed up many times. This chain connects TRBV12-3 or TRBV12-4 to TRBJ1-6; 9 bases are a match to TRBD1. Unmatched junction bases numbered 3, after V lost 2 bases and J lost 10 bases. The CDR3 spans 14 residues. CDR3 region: CASSLTGGPSPLHF. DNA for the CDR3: TGTGCCAGCAGTTTAACAGGGGGCCCGTCACCCCTCCACTTT.

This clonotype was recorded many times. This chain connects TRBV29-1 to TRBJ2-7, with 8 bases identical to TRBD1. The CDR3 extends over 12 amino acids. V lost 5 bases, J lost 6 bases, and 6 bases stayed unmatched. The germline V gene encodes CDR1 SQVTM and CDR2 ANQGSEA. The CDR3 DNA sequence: TGCAGCGTTTCCAGGGGGCCTCGCGAGCAGTACTTC. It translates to CSVSRGPREQYF.

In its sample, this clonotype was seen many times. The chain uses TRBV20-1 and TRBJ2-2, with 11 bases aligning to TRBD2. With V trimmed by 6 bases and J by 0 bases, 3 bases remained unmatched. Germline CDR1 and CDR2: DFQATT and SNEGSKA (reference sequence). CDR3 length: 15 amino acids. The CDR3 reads CSARLAGSNTGELFF. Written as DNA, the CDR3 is TGCAGTGCCAGACTAGCGGGATCGAACACCGGGGAGCTGTTTTTT.

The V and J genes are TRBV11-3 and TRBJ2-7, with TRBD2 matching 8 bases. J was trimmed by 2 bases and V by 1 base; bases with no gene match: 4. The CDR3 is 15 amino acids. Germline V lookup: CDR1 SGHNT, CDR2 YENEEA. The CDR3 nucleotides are TGTGCCAGCAGCTTAGGGGGACTAGTTGCCTACGAGCAGTACTTC. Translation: CASSLGGLVAYEQYF.

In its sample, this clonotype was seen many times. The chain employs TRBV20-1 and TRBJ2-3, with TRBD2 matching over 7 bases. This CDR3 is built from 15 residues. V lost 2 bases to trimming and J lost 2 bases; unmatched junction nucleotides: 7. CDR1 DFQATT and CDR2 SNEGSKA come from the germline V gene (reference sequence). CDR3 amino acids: CSARTVAGVTDTQYF. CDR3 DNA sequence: TGCAGTGCTAGAACGGTAGCGGGTGTCACAGATACGCAGTATTTT.